Shown below are 13 T cell receptor beta chains from a single sample sequenced in a study of Ad26.COV2.S vaccination and SARS-CoV-2 variants (dated by TCRdb to the early 2020s). The sample's treatment or condition, from its label and the paper: about 20 received Ad26.COV2.S at low or high dose, single or two shots; 5 received placebo; per-sample allocation not given. For vaccine and placebo recipients, repertoires were sequenced using samples collected on day 63 after the first injection. Receptor libraries were prepared by the immunoSEQ multiplex PCR assay. TCRdb's version of the immuneACCESS table is confined to in-frame rearrangements and falls short of the full clone set. An unresolved V gene accounts for under half of the shortfall where checked; the remainder is of unknown origin. This sample comprises 300,000 to 400,000 clones, over 80% of them detected only once. The top ten constitute about 2.1% of the sample.

This specimen was peripheral blood, taken in a trial of Ad26.COV2.S vaccine versus placebo. The source of these receptors is a person between 18 and 65 years old who received the Ad26.COV2.S COVID-19 vaccine or a placebo.

This chain connects TRBV29-1 to TRBJ1-3, with D possibly being TRBD1 (6 bases). V was shortened by 5 bases and J by 0 bases, with 8 bases between the two germline ends. The CDR3 sequence is 13 residues long. Germline V CDR1 and CDR2: SQVTM, ANQGSEA. CDR3 protein: CSVSGDSGNTIYF. DNA of the CDR3: TGCAGCGTTTCAGGGGACTCTGGAAACACCATATATTTT.

Here the CDR3 DNA reads TGTGCCAGCAGTTTTCCAGGGGGCGAAGGCTACACCTTC. Its translation is CASSFPGGEGYTF. The V and J genes are TRBV27 and TRBJ1-2, with 8 bases fitting TRBD1. Trimming took 3 bases from V and 8 from J; bases not matched to a gene: 5. This CDR3 is 13 amino acids long. Looked up from germline, CDR1 is MNHEY and CDR2 is SMNVEV (reference sequence).

For this clone: The sample carries other DNA sequences with the same CDR3. The chain carries TRBV7-3 and TRBJ2-3; 7 positions match TRBD2. The germline V gene has CDR1 SGHTA and CDR2 FQGTGA. V was clipped by 3 bases and J by 0 bases; unmatched bases: 3. CDR3 length: 15 amino acids. The CDR3 nucleotides read TGTGCCAGCAGCTTCGGGGGGTCTAGCACAGATACGCAGTATTTT. This codes for CASSFGGSSTDTQYF.

The chain employs TRBV4-1 and TRBJ1-5, with unresolved D. This CDR3 has 17 residues. The germline V gene encodes CDR1 MGHRA and CDR2 YSYEKL. Trimming cost V 0 bases and J 6 bases, with 18 bases left between them. The CDR3 DNA reads TGCGCCAGCAGCCAAGATGGTCAGGAGGCCTTAGTTCAGCCCCAGCATTTT. Encoded protein: CASSQDGQEALVQPQHF.

The chain uses TRBV27 and TRBJ2-2, with 11 bases aligning to TRBD1. Trimming cost V 6 bases and J 4 bases; bases outside gene matches: 10. The germline V gene encodes CDR1 MNHEY and CDR2 SMNVEV (reference sequence). CDR3 length: 17 residues. Written as DNA, the CDR3 is TGTGCCAGCAGCTTACTCCCTGGGACAGGGGGCACCGGGGAGCTGTTTTTT. Amino acids: CASSLLPGTGGTGELFF.

This rearrangement joins TRBV9 to TRBJ1-1; D is possibly TRBD1 (5 bases). The V end lost 3 bases, the J end lost 7 bases, and 13 bases lay between the germline ends. The V gene's germline CDR1 is SGDLS and CDR2 YYNGEE. The length of the CDR3 is 13 residues. CDR3 loop: CASSAGGGYEAFF. DNA of the CDR3: TGTGCCAGCAGCGCGGGTGGGGGTTATGAAGCTTTCTTT.

The table lists this clone with a few counts. The chain's CDR3 is CASSGRVTAFNQPQHF. The CDR3 DNA follows: TGTGCCAGCAGTGGACGGGTGACAGCCTTCAATCAGCCCCAGCATTTT. This sequence joins TRBV2 and TRBJ1-5, with a tentative D call TRBD1 (5 bases). Trimming pared 4 bases from V and 3 bases from J, leaving 16 bases between. The CDR3 sequence is 16 residues long. CDR1 SNHLY and CDR2 FYNNEI come from the germline V gene. Drawing the rest from reference TRBV2 and TRBJ1-5, the complete variable domain is EPEVTQTPSHQVTQMGQEVILRCVPISNHLYFYWYRQILGQKVEFLVSFYNNEISEKSEIFDDQFSVERPDGSNFTLKIRSTKLEDSAMYFCASSGRVTAFNQPQHFGDGTRLSIL.

Written as DNA, the CDR3 is TGTGCCAGCAGCCCAGGGGGGGTTTCTCAGCCCCAGCATTTT. This encodes CASSPGGVSQPQHF. The V call is TRBV7-2, the J call TRBJ1-5; TRBD1 matches 7 bases. After removal of 5 bases from V and 6 bases from J, the junction contained 7 bases not matched to a gene. This CDR3 has 14 residues. Germline loops: CDR1 SGHTA, CDR2 FQGNSA.

The V gene is TRBV9, the J gene TRBJ2-2; D is unclear. Germline-derived CDR1 and CDR2 are SGDLS and YYNGEE. This CDR3 region has 15 residues. V was clipped by 0 bases and J by 2 bases, with 8 bases between them. The DNA for the CDR3 is TGTGCCAGCAGCGTAGCTCCCGATAACACCGGGGAGCTGTTTTTT. The encoded protein is CASSVAPDNTGELFF. Full variable domain (outside the CDR3, taken from reference TRBV9 and TRBJ2-2): DSGVTQTPKHLITATGQRVTLRCSPRSGDLSVYWYQQSLDQGLQFLIQYYNGEERAKGNILERFSAQQFPDLHSELNLSSLELGDSALYFCASSVAPDNTGELFFGEGSRLTVL.

This clone is a singleton in its sample. CDR3 residues: CASSQVPGNTGELFF. The DNA of the CDR3 is TGCGCCAGCAGCCAGGTTCCGGGGAACACCGGGGAGCTGTTTTTT. The rearrangement uses TRBV5-1 and TRBJ2-2; D not certain. Trimming cost V 4 bases and J 1 base, with 11 bases left between them. CDR3 length: 15 amino acids. Germline loops: CDR1 SGHRS, CDR2 YFSETQ.

The rearrangement links TRBV7-3 to TRBJ2-2, with D possibly being TRBD2 (5 bases). In germline, CDR1 is SGHTA, CDR2 FQGTGA. The CDR3 sequence is 15 residues long. The ends were cut back, 5 bases at V and 2 bases at J, with 12 bases in the middle. CDR3 bases: TGTGCCAGCAGCACCACCCCGGGAAACACCGGGGAGCTGTTTTTT. The encoded protein is CASSTTPGNTGELFF. Complete variable domain (other parts from reference TRBV7-3 and TRBJ2-2): GAGVSQTPSNKVTEKGKYVELRCDPISGHTALYWYRQSLGQGPEFLIYFQGTGAADDSGLPNDRFFAVRPEGSVSTLKIQRTERGDSAVYLCASSTTPGNTGELFFGEGSRLTVL.

The J gene is TRBJ2-6, the V gene TRBV14, with 7 bases fitting TRBD2. Trimming cost V 2 bases and J 8 bases; bases outside gene matches: 3. CDR1 and CDR2 from the germline V gene are SGHDN and FVKESK. The CDR3 contains 14 residues. The CDR3 sequence: CASSQRLAPNVLTF. CDR3 in DNA: TGTGCCAGCAGCCAAAGACTAGCCCCCAACGTCCTGACTTTC.

The chain recombines TRBV24-1 with TRBJ2-5, with D possibly being TRBD2 (7 bases). Trimming shortened V by 5 bases and J by 3 bases, and 15 bases separated the two germline ends. CDR1 KGHDR and CDR2 SFDVKD come from the germline V gene. This CDR3 spans 15 amino acids. This CDR3 is CATSALGGGKETQYF. CDR3 bases: TGTGCCACCAGTGCCCTAGGGGGGGGCAAAGAGACCCAGTACTTC.